These 2 T cell receptor beta chains came from one sample sequenced in a study of blood T cell repertoires in COVID-19 (dated by TCRdb to 2019 to 2021). Library prep was done by the immunoSEQ multiplex PCR assay. The immuneACCESS repertoire file appears here via TCRdb, limited to in-frame rearrangements. These files lack a portion of the clones; in checked studies, under half of the deficit traces to unresolved V genes, and the cause of the others is not known. The sample table holds 200,000 to 250,000 clones, of which 85% were seen once. The ten largest make up roughly a sixth of the sample. The sample consisted of PBMCs or T cells enriched from blood (not recorded which). These receptors came from a man aged 35-49 years who had recovered from COVID-19.

This chain links TRBV3-1 (or the pseudogene TRBV3-2) with TRBJ1-1, with 8 bases fitting TRBD1. J was trimmed by 6 bases and V by 4 bases; bases with no gene match: 13. Germline CDR1 and CDR2: LGHDT and YNNKEL (reference sequence). The CDR3 loop spans 16 amino acids. The CDR3 nucleotides read TGTGCCAGCAGCCCCAGTCCAGGACAGGGAGTATCTGAAGCTTTCTTT. Its translation is CASSPSPGQGVSEAFF.

This clone was detected only a few times. J is TRBJ1-6 and V is TRBV10-3; 9 nucleotides agree with TRBD1. Looked up from germline, CDR1 is ENHRY and CDR2 is SYGVKD. The CDR3 has 16 amino acids. After removal of 5 bases from V and 8 bases from J, the junction contained 10 bases not matched to a gene. CDR3 sequence reads: CAISPRQGEGDSPLHF. The CDR3 coding sequence is TGTGCCATCAGTCCTCGACAGGGGGAAGGGGATTCACCCCTCCACTTT.